One T cell receptor beta chain is described in this entry. The antigen it recognizes is unknown. No base-level quality is on record; no much larger clone is a single base apart. TCRbeta CDR3 regions were amplified from genomic DNA using the immunoSEQ Assay, a bias-controlled multiplex PCR. The published analysis was carried out like this. Within the assay, amplification of reference gene primers was used to estimate how many nucleated cells each sample contained. Sequence reads were collapsed and filtered to measure the absolute abundance of every unique TCRbeta CDR3 rearrangement. For each sample, productive Simpson clonality was calculated by taking the square root of Simpson's diversity index across productive rearrangements. Entries here come from immuneACCESS through TCRdb and include only in-frame sequences with V and J called. Some clones fail to appear in such tables; in the studies checked, an unresolved V gene covers under half of the shortfall, and the cause of the remainder is unknown. The V and J calls and the clone size are those of that table, but D and trimming were determined from the DNA. For this sample there are 300,000 to 350,000 clones; 70% to 90% appear just once. The ten top clones hold less than 2.5% of the sample.

This sample was included in a study of blood T cell repertoires in COVID-19 (dated by TCRdb to between 2020 and 2021). About the study as a whole: Samples covering the acute and convalescent phases of COVID-19 were provided by collaborators in the United States, Italy and Spain. The material from the prospective study consisted of cDNA or gDNA derived from T cells, B-cell-depleted T cells, or PBMCs. Subjects who had been exposed to COVID-19, were actively infected with it, or had recovered from it provided the deeply sampled blood TCRbeta repertoires that made up the dataset. A freely available public database, intended as a resource for researchers studying the immune response to SARS-CoV-2, is where the repertoires were released. Samples came from the ongoing ImmuneRACE study (first 160 participants) plus 1,254 subjects from 6 global collaborators. The sample metadata nearly always contained a de-identified subject ID, COVID-19 status, age in years and sex. Where available, HLA class I and class II types were taken from metadata supplied by the sample provider and were not determined by assay-based typing.

Participants in the prospective study were enrolled through a virtual design, were aged 18 to 89 years, and lived in about 25 United States geographic areas. To assign participants to cohorts, the prospective study relied on clinical history that participants themselves reported in a screening survey and a study questionnaire. Recovered participants in ImmuneRACE Cohort 3 were defined by two consecutive negative NP/OP PCR tests, clearance by a healthcare professional, or resolution of symptoms. Mobile phlebotomists in the prospective study collected whole blood, serum and a nasopharyngeal or oropharyngeal swab from every participant. Over a roughly two-month period, participants in the prospective study had the option of providing additional blood draws and questionnaires. Blood samples from the prospective study were shipped frozen or at room temperature prior to DNA extraction. The research as a whole found: The amount of clinical and demographic metadata varied by source and participant and was provided uncurated.

The specimen sequenced was PBMCs or T cells enriched from blood (not recorded which). The clonotype was recovered from a man younger than 40 who had recovered from COVID-19.

For the CDR3, the sequence is CASRDRDLRSYEQYF. The sequenced DNA: TGTGCCAGCCGGGACAGGGATCTCCGGTCCTACGAGCAGTACTTC. The chain is assembled from TRBV19 and TRBJ2-7; 9 junctional bases match TRBD1. V is cut back by 9 bases and J by 1 base, with 10 bases in the junction unmatched. CDR1 and CDR2, looked up from the germline V gene (reference sequence), are LNHDA and SQIVND. Counted from cysteine to phenylalanine, this CDR3 has 15 amino acids. The retained sequence is limited to the CDR3, 45 bases, with the frame set at the first base.